The 31 T cell receptor beta chains below come from one sample, sequenced in a study of T cell responses to AZD1222 COVID-19 vaccine. Repertoires were generated with immunoSEQ multiplex PCR, while TCRdb's copy carries only in-frame clones and drops some. The data contain 130,000 to 150,000 clones, about 81% of them singletons. The sample was peripheral blood, taken on day 0 of MenACWY control vaccination. The receptors come from an adult in good health.

In this sample, this clone turned up once. This rearrangement joins TRBV24-1 to TRBJ1-1; maybe TRBD1 (6 bases). Germline-derived CDR1 and CDR2 are KGHDR and SFDVKD. Trimming took 7 bases from V and 2 from J, leaving 10 bases between them. There are 13 residues in the CDR3. CDR3 protein: CATRSGGNTEAFF. CDR3 DNA: TGTGCCACCAGATCCGGGGGCAACACTGAAGCTTTCTTT.

A few counts support this clone. The chain joins TRBV18 to TRBJ2-5, with 7 nucleotides matching TRBD1. The germline CDR1 and CDR2 sequences are KGHSH and LQKENI. CDR3 length equals 15 residues. With 3 bases clipped from V and 5 bases from J, the junction kept 9 bases outside the gene matches. In nucleotides, the CDR3 is TGTGCCAGCTCACCCCGACAGGGTCCTTTGGAGACCCAGTACTTC. It encodes CASSPRQGPLETQYF.

This chain uses TRBV28 with TRBJ1-6; D call uncertain. V lost 4 bases, J lost 7 bases, and 11 bases lay in between. Looked up from germline, CDR1 is MDHEN and CDR2 is SYDVKM. The CDR3 runs 14 residues. The CDR3 is CASSSRLGNSPLHF. The CDR3 DNA follows: TGTGCCAGCAGTTCACGGTTAGGCAATTCACCCCTCCACTTT.

This clone has a handful of counts. This sequence joins TRBV20-1 and TRBJ1-1; the D is unclear. The germline V gene encodes CDR1 DFQATT and CDR2 SNEGSKA (reference sequence). Trimming removed 1 base at V and 9 bases at J, with 6 bases between. The CDR3 is 10 amino acids. The CDR3 region has the DNA TGCAGTGCTAGAGGTATTAAAGCTTTCTTT. It specifies CSARGIKAFF.

The chain joins TRBV11-2 to TRBJ2-7; D gene unclear. The CDR3 totals 12 residues. Trimming left V 3 bases short and J 2 bases short, with 5 bases between. The germline V gene encodes CDR1 SGHAT and CDR2 FQNNGV. CDR3: CASSFRPYEQYF. Here the CDR3 DNA reads TGTGCCAGCAGCTTCCGTCCCTACGAGCAGTACTTC.

The J gene is TRBJ1-2, the V gene TRBV6-5; D might be TRBD1 (5 bases). The CDR3 has 13 amino acids. The germline V gene encodes CDR1 MNHEY and CDR2 SVGAGI. Written as DNA, the CDR3 is TGTGTCGCATTCCCGGGGCCAGCTAGGGGCTACACCTTC. The encoded protein is CVAFPGPARGYTF.

The gene calls are TRBV5-6 and TRBJ2-1, with D maybe TRBD1 (5 bases). The CDR3 contains 15 residues. Germline-derived CDR1 and CDR2 are SGHDT and YYEEEE. Trimming shortened V by 2 bases and J by 5 bases, and 14 bases separated the two germline ends. CDR3 loop: CASSFTGPRDNEQFF. As DNA, the CDR3 is TGTGCCAGCAGCTTCACAGGACCCCGGGACAATGAGCAGTTCTTC.

The chain recombines TRBV24-1 with TRBJ1-2; D is unresolved. V dropped 4 bases and J dropped 9 bases, with 8 bases sitting between them. CDR1 and CDR2 (germline): KGHDR, SFDVKD. This CDR3 has 11 amino acids. In nucleotides, the CDR3 is TGTGCCACCAGTGAGGGAGGGAGCTACACCTTC. This gives the protein CATSEGGSYTF.

DNA for the CDR3: TGTGCCAGCAGGATCTCCCGGGACGGGGCGTACGAGCAGTACTTC. Translated: CASRISRDGAYEQYF. The rearrangement joins TRBV6-5 to TRBJ2-7; TRBD1 or TRBD2 may be the D gene (5 bases each). CDR1 is MNHEY, CDR2 SVGAGI, per germline. V gave up 6 bases and J gave up 4 bases, with 19 bases separating them. This CDR3 has 15 residues.

V usage is TRBV30 and J usage is TRBJ2-3, with TRBD1 matching 9 bases. Unmatched junction bases numbered 7, after V lost 0 bases and J lost 6 bases. In germline, CDR1 is GTSNPN, CDR2 SVGIG (reference sequence). This CDR3 region has 15 residues. This chain's CDR3 is CAWSVGQGLRDTQYF. The CDR3, as DNA: TGTGCCTGGAGTGTAGGACAGGGGCTCAGGGATACGCAGTATTTT.

The V and J genes are TRBV20-1 and TRBJ2-1; 9 positions agree with TRBD2. Trimming took 6 bases from V and 2 from J; bases not matched to a gene: 8. The germline V gene has CDR1 DFQATT and CDR2 SNEGSKA (reference sequence). This CDR3 region has 15 residues. CDR3 nucleotide sequence: TGCAGTGCGAGTCCGTTAGCGGGGGCCTACAATGAGCAGTTCTTC. It yields the protein CSASPLAGAYNEQFF.

V is TRBV6-2 or TRBV6-3 and J is TRBJ1-1; D unresolved. Looked up from germline, CDR1 is MNHEY and CDR2 is SVGEGT. The CDR3 consists of 13 residues. The V gene lost 4 bases and the J gene lost 1 base, with 7 bases spanning the gap. The CDR3 bases are TGTGCCAGCAGTTGGGAAGGGAACACTGAAGCTTTCTTT. This encodes CASSWEGNTEAFF.

The chain carries TRBV10-2 and TRBJ2-5; 12 bases agree with TRBD1. Germline V gene sequence: CDR1 WSHSY, CDR2 SAAADI. The CDR3 consists of 15 residues. V shed 7 bases and J 7 bases; nucleotides not matched to a gene: 10. DNA for the CDR3: TGCGCCAGCAATCCAGGGACAGGGGGCGTGGGGACCCAGTACTTC. Translated: CASNPGTGGVGTQYF.

This clone was seen only a few times. V and J are TRBV19 and TRBJ1-5; no clear D gene. V was cut by 4 bases and J by 0 bases, with 10 bases left in between. Per germline, CDR1 LNHDA and CDR2 SQIVND (reference sequence). There are 15 residues in the CDR3. CDR3 protein: CASSKRNYSNQPQHF. The CDR3 DNA follows: TGTGCCAGTAGTAAGCGGAACTATAGCAATCAGCCCCAGCATTTT.

The V and J genes are TRBV6-5 and TRBJ2-5; 11 bases match TRBD2. Looked up from germline, CDR1 is MNHEY and CDR2 is SVGAGI. The length of the CDR3 is 14 residues. V trimming: 7 bases; J trimming: 5 bases; junction bases outside the gene matches: 6. Here the CDR3 reads CASTLSGGAETQYF. In DNA, the CDR3 is TGTGCCAGCACCCTTAGCGGGGGGGCGGAGACCCAGTACTTC.

The rearrangement joins TRBV16 to TRBJ1-5, with a weak D call TRBD1 (5 bases). The CDR3 extends over 15 amino acids. The V and J ends lost 9 bases and 3 bases respectively, with 18 bases between them. The germline CDR1 and CDR2 sequences are KGHSY and FQNENV. Here the CDR3 DNA reads TGTGCCAGTACCGAGAGGGGAGCAAACAATCAGCCCCAGCATTTT. Protein product: CASTERGANNQPQHF. Full variable domain (rest looked up from reference TRBV16 and TRBJ1-5): GEEVAQTPKHLVRGEGQKAKLYCAPIKGHSYVFWYQQVLKNEFKFLISFQNENVFDETGMPKERFSAKCLPNSPCSLEIQATKLEDSAVYFCASTERGANNQPQHFGDGTRLSIL.

This clone was seen a handful of times. V and J are TRBV18 and TRBJ2-3; D is unclear. The V and J ends lost 3 bases and 2 bases respectively, with 9 bases between them. The CDR3 totals 14 residues. CDR1 and CDR2 from the germline V gene are KGHSH and LQKENI. CDR3 in DNA: TGTGCCAGCTCACCGCCGACCTTCACAGATACGCAGTATTTT. Protein: CASSPPTFTDTQYF. The full variable domain, completed using reference TRBV18 and TRBJ2-3, is NAGVMQNPRHLVRRRGQEARLRCSPMKGHSHVYWYRQLPEEGLKFMVYLQKENIIDESGMPKERFSAEFPKEGPSILRIQQVVRGDSAAYFCASSPPTFTDTQYFGPGTRLTVL.

This clone is a singleton in its sample. The CDR3 reads CAIGHTDTQYF. For the CDR3, the DNA is TGTGCCATAGGACACACAGATACGCAGTATTTT. The gene calls are TRBV10-3 and TRBJ2-3; D is possibly TRBD1 (5 bases). CDR1 is ENHRY and CDR2 is SYGVKD in the germline V gene. The CDR3 loop spans 11 amino acids. Deletions cut 9 bases from V and 2 bases from J, with 6 bases between.

The chain links TRBV12-3 or TRBV12-4 to TRBJ2-7; the D is unclear. V lost 5 bases and J 2 bases, leaving 7 bases between the germline ends. The CDR3 extends over 12 amino acids. In DNA form, the CDR3 reads TGTGCCAGCAGTAAGACGGCCTACGAGCAGTACGTC. Translated: CASSKTAYEQYV.

For the CDR3, the DNA is TGTGCCAGCAGCGACGGGACAGGGCCTACGGGAGCCTCTGGAAACACCATATATTTT. Its protein product is CASSDGTGPTGASGNTIYF. The rearrangement joins TRBV9 to TRBJ1-3; 9 bases are a match to TRBD1. The CDR3 contains 19 residues. Germline CDR1 is SGDLS and CDR2 is YYNGEE. V shed 3 bases, J shed 0 bases, and the junction held 13 bases outside the gene matches.

The chain has TRBV18 and TRBJ2-1; TRBD1 agrees at 8 bases. Germline V lookup: CDR1 KGHSH, CDR2 LQKENI. The J segment lost 7 bases and the V segment lost 6 bases, leaving 8 bases of the junction unmatched. The CDR3 extends over 14 amino acids. DNA of the CDR3: TGTGCCAGCTCCCTAACAGGGGGTGGGAATGAGCAGTTCTTC. This encodes CASSLTGGGNEQFF.

This clone was found many times. The chain joins TRBV4-1 to TRBJ2-7, with D maybe TRBD2 (5 bases). The V gene's germline CDR1 is MGHRA and CDR2 YSYEKL. This CDR3 is 14 amino acids long. V lost 0 bases, J lost 6 bases, and 12 bases lay in between. CDR3 nucleotide sequence: TGCGCCAGCAGCCAAGAGCCAGGCCGGGGCGAGCAGTACTTC. It translates to CASSQEPGRGEQYF.

The genes are TRBV7-8 and TRBJ1-3; TRBD1 is a possible D gene (5 bases). Trimming pared 2 bases from V and 4 bases from J, leaving 9 bases between. From germline, CDR1 is SGHVS and CDR2 FQNEAQ. This CDR3 is built from 14 residues. The CDR3 bases are TGTGCCAGCAGCTTAACGACAGTAGGAAACACCATATATTTT. Protein product: CASSLTTVGNTIYF.

The chain carries TRBV18 and TRBJ2-1; 12 nucleotides line up with TRBD2. Trimming cost V 5 bases and J 8 bases; bases outside gene matches: 4. The germline gives CDR1 KGHSH, CDR2 LQKENI. This CDR3 spans 14 amino acids. CDR3 in amino acids: CASSRTSGVDEQFF. In nucleotides, the CDR3 is TGTGCCAGCTCAAGGACTAGCGGGGTCGATGAGCAGTTCTTC.

The gene calls are TRBV18 and TRBJ2-1; D unresolved. The V end lost 0 bases, the J end lost 8 bases, and 17 bases lay between the germline ends. This CDR3 has 16 amino acids. The germline V gene has CDR1 KGHSH and CDR2 LQKENI. CDR3 nucleotide sequence: TGTGCCAGCTCACCACCTAATACGGACGGATCCCATGAGCAGTTCTTC. It encodes CASSPPNTDGSHEQFF. The variable domain in full, with the rest retrieved from reference TRBV18 and TRBJ2-1, is NAGVMQNPRHLVRRRGQEARLRCSPMKGHSHVYWYRQLPEEGLKFMVYLQKENIIDESGMPKERFSAEFPKEGPSILRIQQVVRGDSAAYFCASSPPNTDGSHEQFFGPGTRLTVL.

The chain's CDR3 is CASSQSGGGYGYTF. The DNA of the CDR3 is TGTGCCAGCTCACAGTCAGGGGGCGGCTATGGCTACACCTTC. This sequence joins TRBV18 and TRBJ1-2; 8 bases map to TRBD1. The germline gives CDR1 KGHSH, CDR2 LQKENI. The V segment lost 4 bases and the J segment 4 bases; nucleotides outside the gene matches: 5. The CDR3 runs to 14 residues.

The chain links TRBV10-1 to TRBJ2-1; D gene unclear. This CDR3 has 15 amino acids. Trimming left V 5 bases short and J 0 bases short, with 11 bases between. Germline lookup yields CDR1 WNHNN and CDR2 SYGVQD (reference sequence). The CDR3 sequence: CASSSVQSSYNEQFF. CDR3 coding DNA: TGCGCCAGCAGTAGTGTCCAGAGCTCCTACAATGAGCAGTTCTTC.

The CDR3 nucleotides are TGTGCCAGCAGCTTGGGACAGCCCTCTGGAAACACCATATATTTT. The encoded protein is CASSLGQPSGNTIYF. The J gene is TRBJ1-3, the V gene TRBV7-9; 7 bases align to TRBD1. The J segment lost 0 bases and the V segment lost 3 bases, leaving 2 bases of the junction unmatched. The CDR3 consists of 15 residues. Per germline, CDR1 SEHNR and CDR2 FQNEAQ (reference sequence).

V usage is TRBV4-1 and J usage is TRBJ1-4; D possibly corresponds to TRBD1 (5 bases). CDR1 MGHRA and CDR2 YSYEKL come from the germline V gene. Deletions cut 3 bases from V and 8 bases from J, with 10 bases between. The CDR3 runs 13 residues. The DNA for the CDR3 is TGCGCCAGCAGCCAGCCCGGGGGGGAAAAACTGTTTTTT. This sequence encodes CASSQPGGEKLFF.

This clone appeared once. V and J are TRBV7-9 and TRBJ2-2, with unresolved D. V lost 5 bases to trimming and J lost 7 bases, with 11 bases between them. This CDR3 is 13 amino acids long. Per the germline V gene, CDR1 is SEHNR and CDR2 is FQNEAQ (reference sequence). The CDR3 sequence: CASSRTLIGELFF. CDR3 nucleotides: TGTGCCAGCAGCCGCACACTAATCGGGGAGCTGTTTTTT.

The chain recombines TRBV12-3 or TRBV12-4 with TRBJ2-2, with D tentatively TRBD1 (5 bases). The CDR3 is 12 residues long. The V gene lost 6 bases and the J gene lost 5 bases, with 7 bases spanning the gap. In DNA form, the CDR3 reads TGTGCCAGCAGAACAGGAACCGGGGAGCTGTTTTTT. It codes for CASRTGTGELFF.